These 10 T cell receptor beta chains were sequenced from one sample in a study of blood T cell repertoires in COVID-19. TCRdb's copy holds only in-frame clones and misses some; the assay was immunoSEQ multiplex PCR. Here the sample spans approximately 290,000 clones, 90% being singletons. The sample comprised PBMCs or T cells enriched from blood (not recorded which). The receptors derive from a woman in her late teens or twenties with acute COVID-19.

This rearrangement joins TRBV28 to TRBJ1-5; D remains unclear. V shed 7 bases and J shed 4 bases, with 8 bases lying between them. In germline, CDR1 is MDHEN, CDR2 SYDVKM. The CDR3 is 12 amino acids. CDR3 amino acids: CASMGWNQPQHF. DNA of the CDR3: TGTGCCAGCATGGGCTGGAATCAGCCCCAGCATTTT. Full variable domain (outside the CDR3, taken from reference TRBV28 and TRBJ1-5): DVKVTQSSRYLVKRTGEKVFLECVQDMDHENMFWYRQDPGLGLRLIYFSYDVKMKEKGDIPEGYSVSREKKERFSLILESASTNQTSMYLCASMGWNQPQHFGDGTRLSIL.

V gene TRBV3-1 (or the pseudogene TRBV3-2) combines with J gene TRBJ1-2; 7 bases agree with TRBD1. The CDR3 covers 16 residues. V shed 2 bases, J shed 4 bases, and the junction held 10 bases outside the gene matches. Looked up from germline, CDR1 is LGHDT and CDR2 is YNNKEL (reference sequence). The CDR3 loop reads CASSQPWGQFFYGYTF. The CDR3 DNA follows: TGTGCCAGCAGCCAACCCTGGGGACAGTTTTTCTATGGCTACACCTTC.

This clone has more than one count but fewer than ten. The V call is TRBV27, the J call TRBJ1-3; possible D gene TRBD1, 6 bases. CDR3 size: 15 residues. Per the germline V gene, CDR1 is MNHEY and CDR2 is SMNVEV (reference sequence). V was shortened by 5 bases and J by 2 bases, with 13 bases between the two germline ends. The CDR3 coding sequence is TGTGCCAGCAGTGTACAGGGAATCCCTGGAAACACCATATATTTT. This gives the protein CASSVQGIPGNTIYF.

This clone was counted once. This chain uses TRBV9 with TRBJ1-1, with a possible D match to TRBD1 (5 bases). Trimming pared 0 bases from V and 1 base from J, leaving 10 bases between. Germline V gene lookup returns CDR1 SGDLS and CDR2 YYNGEE. The CDR3 extends over 15 amino acids. This CDR3 reads CASSVESGRNTEAFF. CDR3 nucleotide sequence: TGTGCCAGCAGCGTAGAGTCAGGGCGGAACACTGAAGCTTTCTTT.

This sequence joins TRBV7-9 and TRBJ2-1, with 10 positions matching TRBD2. The CDR3 covers 16 residues. V was pared by 4 bases and J by 6 bases, with 9 bases of the junction left unmatched. Germline values: CDR1 SEHNR, CDR2 FQNEAQ (reference sequence). Written as DNA, the CDR3 is TGTGCCAGCAGCTCGTCTACTAGCGGGATCCCCAATGAGCAGTTCTTC. Its protein is CASSSSTSGIPNEQFF.

The rearrangement joins TRBV28 to TRBJ1-5; 7 nucleotides line up with TRBD1. The CDR3 is made up of 16 amino acids. The ends lost 5 bases at V and 2 bases at J; junction bases unmatched: 9. CDR1 is MDHEN, CDR2 SYDVKM, per germline. This CDR3 is CASSLTEGAGNQPQHF. DNA for the CDR3: TGTGCCAGCAGTCTCACCGAGGGGGCAGGCAATCAGCCCCAGCATTTT.

This clone is a singleton in its sample. The gene calls are TRBV7-9 and TRBJ2-7; D might be TRBD1 (6 bases). The germline V gene has CDR1 SEHNR and CDR2 FQNEAQ (reference sequence). The CDR3 extends over 12 amino acids. The ends were cut back, 5 bases at V and 4 bases at J, with 9 bases in the middle. CDR3 loop: CASSRTVYEQYF. CDR3 bases: TGTGCCAGCAGCCGGACAGTATACGAGCAGTACTTC.

The chain couples TRBV27 to TRBJ2-1, with TRBD2 matching over 7 bases. Trimming at V came to 2 bases and at J to 5 bases, leaving 9 bases not matched to a gene. This CDR3 has 16 amino acids. Germline V gives CDR1 MNHEY, CDR2 SMNVEV (reference sequence). CDR3 nucleotide sequence: TGTGCCAGCAGTTTACGGGCCCTAGCGGAGAACAATGAGCAGTTCTTC. Translation: CASSLRALAENNEQFF.

The rearrangement uses TRBV3-1 (or the pseudogene TRBV3-2) and TRBJ2-1; possible D gene TRBD1, 5 bases. The germline gives CDR1 LGHDT, CDR2 YNNKEL (reference sequence). V lost 3 bases and J lost 15, with 15 bases in between. The CDR3 length is 12 residues. The CDR3 DNA follows: TGTGCCAGCAGCCAGGAATTAGGGGCCAGGTTCTTC. Amino acid sequence: CASSQELGARFF.

CDR3 protein: CASSPASGAQETQYF. In nucleotides, the CDR3 is TGTGCCAGCAGTCCGGCTAGCGGGGCTCAAGAGACCCAGTACTTC. The J gene is TRBJ2-5, the V gene TRBV6-5, with 9 bases matching TRBD2. The CDR3 sequence is 15 residues long. Germline values: CDR1 MNHEY, CDR2 SVGAGI. J lost 2 bases, V lost 5 bases, and 6 bases had no gene match.